The rows below give T cell receptor beta chains drawn from one sample of a study of OX40 agonist ivuxolimab in advanced cancers. Clones were sequenced by immunoSEQ multiplex PCR, and TCRdb holds only the in-frame ones, with some missing. The repertoire has some 70,000 clones, over 85% of them found once; the top ten carry approximately 1.1%. Here the sequenced sample was CD4+ or CD8+ T cells sorted from blood, taken in a trial of the OX40 agonist ivuxolimab. The receptors originated from an adult with an advanced solid tumor such as melanoma, head and neck, liver or kidney cancer. Both conserved end residues are part of each CDR3. Fields, in order: V gene, clone size, D gene, J gene, CDR3 DNA, CDR3 protein. The D gene is left open where the match is weak. Where a row states a size, it is once, few, many or the class of an expanded clone; other rows omit it.

v_call: TRBV29-1; clone_size: NA; d_call: NA; j_call: TRBJ1-1; cdr3_nt: TGCAGCGCAGTGGCAGCAACGAACACTGAAGCTTTCTTT; cdr3_aa: CSAVAATNTEAFF
v_call: TRBV7-9; clone_size: NA; d_call: NA; j_call: TRBJ2-3; cdr3_nt: TGTGCCAGCAGCTTAGAAGATACGCAGTATTTT; cdr3_aa: CASSLEDTQYF
v_call: TRBV6-1; clone_size: NA; d_call: TRBD1; j_call: TRBJ1-1; cdr3_nt: TGTGCCAGCACCGAACTGGACAGGGGAGGCACTGAAGCTTTCTTT; cdr3_aa: CASTELDRGGTEAFF
v_call: TRBV14; clone_size: NA; d_call: NA; j_call: TRBJ2-2; cdr3_nt: TGTGCCAGCAGCCATCAAAGGGCAGACACCGGGGAGCTGTTTTTT; cdr3_aa: CASSHQRADTGELFF
v_call: TRBV11-2; clone_size: NA; d_call: NA; j_call: TRBJ2-5; cdr3_nt: TGTGCCAGCAGCTTACGTACTGGGCCCTCTCGGACCCAGTACTTC; cdr3_aa: CASSLRTGPSRTQYF
v_call: TRBV11-3; clone_size: once; d_call: TRBD1; j_call: TRBJ1-5; cdr3_nt: TGTGCCAGCAGCCGAGGACAGGGGTGGAATCAGCCCCAGCATTTT; cdr3_aa: CASSRGQGWNQPQHF
v_call: TRBV18; clone_size: NA; d_call: NA; j_call: TRBJ2-3; cdr3_nt: TGTGCCAGCTCACCCCTGGGGGACGAGTCCACAGATACGCAGTATTTT; cdr3_aa: CASSPLGDESTDTQYF
v_call: TRBV2; clone_size: NA; d_call: NA; j_call: TRBJ2-3; cdr3_nt: TGTGCCAGCAGGGAGGGAAGAAGCACAGATACGCAGTATTTT; cdr3_aa: CASREGRSTDTQYF
v_call: TRBV30; clone_size: NA; d_call: NA; j_call: TRBJ2-7; cdr3_nt: TGTGCCTGGGGAAGAGGGGGCTCCTACGAGCAGTACTTC; cdr3_aa: CAWGRGGSYEQYF
v_call: TRBV6-1; clone_size: once; d_call: NA; j_call: TRBJ1-3; cdr3_nt: TGTGCCAGCAGTGAAAGGGGAGTGTTCTCTGGAAACACCATATATTTT; cdr3_aa: CASSERGVFSGNTIYF
v_call: TRBV5-6; clone_size: NA; d_call: NA; j_call: TRBJ1-1; cdr3_nt: TGTGCCAGCAGCTTGATGGGGGGGCGAAACACTGAAGCTTTCTTT; cdr3_aa: CASSLMGGRNTEAFF
v_call: TRBV5-6; clone_size: NA; d_call: NA; j_call: TRBJ2-7; cdr3_nt: TGTGCCAGCAGCTTGGCCGTCAGGGGCTGGGACCAAAAGAACTACGAGCAGTACTTC; cdr3_aa: CASSLAVRGWDQKNYEQYF
v_call: TRBV5-6; clone_size: few; d_call: NA; j_call: TRBJ1-1; cdr3_nt: TGTGCCAGCAGCTTTGGGGGAGTGAACACTGAAGCTTTCTTT; cdr3_aa: CASSFGGVNTEAFF
v_call: TRBV25-1; clone_size: NA; d_call: NA; j_call: TRBJ1-1; cdr3_nt: TGTGCCAGCAGTGACTCCCTCGACGGCCGGGGAACTGAAGCTTTCTTT; cdr3_aa: CASSDSLDGRGTEAFF